Listed here are 5 T cell receptor beta chains from one sample, sequenced in a study of radiotherapy plus CTLA-4 blockade in lung cancer. Assay used: immunoSEQ multiplex PCR; TCRdb lists only in-frame clones, some missing. The table records 70,000 to 95,000 clones, over 80% of them present only once. The input for sequencing was peripheral blood, taken from a patient treated with radiotherapy plus ipilimumab. The receptor set was obtained from a human donor with non-small cell lung cancer that progressed on radiotherapy plus ipilimumab.

The chain employs TRBV6-5 and TRBJ1-1; tentatively, D is TRBD1 (6 bases). The germline V and J ends were trimmed by 6 bases and 3 bases, with 11 bases remaining between them. CDR1 MNHEY and CDR2 SVGAGI come from the germline V gene. This CDR3 contains 13 residues. The CDR3 DNA reads as TGTGCCAGCAGAGAGACAGGAGACACTGAAGCTTTCTTT. Translation gives CASRETGDTEAFF.

V and J are TRBV19 and TRBJ1-2; 7 bases agree with TRBD1. V lost 6 bases and J lost 8; bases outside the gene matches: 24. CDR1 is LNHDA and CDR2 is SQIVND in the germline V gene (reference sequence). The CDR3 sequence is 18 residues long. The CDR3 reads CASRLDGTAPGIVRGYTF. Written as DNA, the CDR3 is TGTGCCAGTAGGCTCGACGGGACAGCCCCTGGGATCGTTAGAGGCTACACCTTC.

This chain joins TRBV11-1 and TRBJ1-6; D is uncertain. This CDR3 region has 13 residues. V was shortened by 4 bases and J by 8 bases, with 9 bases between the two germline ends. Germline-derived CDR1 and CDR2 are SGHAT and FQDESV (reference sequence). CDR3 loop: CASSYERDSPLHF. DNA of the CDR3: TGTGCCAGCAGCTACGAACGGGATTCACCCCTCCACTTT.

This clone was counted once. The chain recombines TRBV5-4 with TRBJ1-2; unclear D gene. Germline CDR1 is SGHNT and CDR2 is YYREEE (reference sequence). The V and J ends lost 4 bases and 0 bases respectively, with 13 bases between them. The length of the CDR3 is 15 residues. The CDR3 region is CASSASGASNYGYTF. In DNA, the CDR3 is TGTGCCAGCAGCGCCTCCGGCGCATCTAACTATGGCTACACCTTC.

A single count supports this clone. The chain joins TRBV10-3 to TRBJ2-1; 16 bases are shared with TRBD2. The CDR3 spans 17 residues. Per the germline V gene, CDR1 is ENHRY and CDR2 is SYGVKD. Losses at the gene ends were 2 bases for V and 5 bases for J; bases not matched to a gene: 3. The CDR3 sequence: CAISEKGLAGGNNEQFF. The DNA for the CDR3 is TGTGCCATCAGTGAGAAGGGACTAGCGGGAGGGAACAATGAGCAGTTCTTC.